This T cell receptor (beta chain) was observed in a study of glioma-infiltrating T cells after dendritic cell vaccination. Time point reported: after dendritic cell vaccination, including at tumor progression/relapse. TCRB CDR3 was amplified from 2 ug genomic DNA or less. Sequenced by immunoSEQ multiplex PCR; TCRdb stores in-frame clones only, minus some. The sample lists about 65,000 clones, about 89% occurring once. The CDR3 spans 19 residues. Germline values: CDR1 SGHRS, CDR2 YFSETQ. The germline V and J ends were trimmed by 4 bases and 7 bases, with 30 bases remaining between them. The TCR comes from a human donor with glioblastoma. The sample was blood, taken after dendritic cell vaccination. The rearrangement uses TRBV5-1 and TRBJ2-1; possibly TRBD2 for D (6 bases). The DNA of the CDR3 is TGCGCCAGCAGCCTTGCACCGAGCCGTGGGGGGTTCGGTGGGAATGAGCAGTTCTTC. This sequence encodes CASSLAPSRGGFGGNEQFF. Complete variable domain (other parts from reference TRBV5-1 and TRBJ2-1): KAGVTQTPRYLIKTRGQQVTLSCSPISGHRSVSWYQQTPGQGLQFLFEYFSETQRNKGNFPGRFSGRQFSNSRSEMNVSTLELGDSALYLCASSLAPSRGGFGGNEQFFGPGTRLTVL.